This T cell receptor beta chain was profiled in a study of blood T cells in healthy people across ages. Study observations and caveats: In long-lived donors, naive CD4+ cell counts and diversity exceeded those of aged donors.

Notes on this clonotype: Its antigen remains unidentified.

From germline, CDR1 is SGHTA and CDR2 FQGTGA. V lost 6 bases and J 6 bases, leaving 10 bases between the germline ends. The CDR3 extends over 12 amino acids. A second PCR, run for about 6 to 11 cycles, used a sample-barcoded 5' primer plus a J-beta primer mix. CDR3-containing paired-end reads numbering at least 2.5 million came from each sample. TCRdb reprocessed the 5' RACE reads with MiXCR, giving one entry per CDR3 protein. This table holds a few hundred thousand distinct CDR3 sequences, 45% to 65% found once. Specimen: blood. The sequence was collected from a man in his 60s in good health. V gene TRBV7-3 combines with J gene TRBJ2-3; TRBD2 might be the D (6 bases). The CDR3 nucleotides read TGTGCCAGCAGTTCTAGCGACGATACGCAGTATTTT. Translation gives CASSSSDDTQYF.